Shown below are 4 T cell receptor beta chains from a single sample sequenced in a study of CD8+ T cells in alopecia areata. Stated treatment: oral pan-JAK inhibitor, 5-10 mg twice daily. The sequencing template was cDNA reverse transcribed from extracted RNA. Assay used: immunoSEQ multiplex PCR; TCRdb lists only in-frame clones, some missing. The sample holds 150,000 to 200,000 clones, 58% seen once. The input for sequencing was CD4+ T cells sorted from blood, taken between weeks 55 and 65, from a patient treated with tofacitinib. The source is a human donor with alopecia areata.

The CDR3 bases are TGTGCCAGCAGCTTAAGGGCAGGACAAGAGACCCAGTACTTC. This sequence encodes CASSLRAGQETQYF. The rearrangement joins TRBV13 to TRBJ2-5; D unclear. Trimming pared 2 bases from V and 2 bases from J, leaving 9 bases between. This CDR3 comprises 14 residues. Germline CDR1 PRHDT, CDR2 FYEKMQ (reference sequence).

This chain joins TRBV12-5 and TRBJ2-7; D gene uncertain. The CDR3 totals 12 residues. Germline V gene lookup returns CDR1 LGHNT and CDR2 FRNRAP. The V end lost 1 base, the J end lost 4 bases, and 5 bases lay between the germline ends. The CDR3 DNA reads as TGTGCTAGTGGTTTGGGGCCGTACGAGCAGTACTTC. Translating it yields CASGLGPYEQYF. The variable domain in full, completed from reference TRBV12-5 and TRBJ2-7, reads DARVTQTPRHKVTEMGQEVTMRCQPILGHNTVFWYRQTMMQGLELLAYFRNRAPLDDSGMPKDRFSAEMPDATLATLKIQPSEPRDSAVYFCASGLGPYEQYFGPGTRLTVT.

The rearrangement joins TRBV6-1 to TRBJ2-7; 7 bases fit TRBD2. The CDR3 is 14 amino acids. Germline V lookup: CDR1 MNHNS, CDR2 SASEGT. After removal of 5 bases from V and 11 bases from J, the junction contained 15 bases not matched to a gene. The CDR3 DNA reads as TGTGCCAGCAGTAACCCCACGAGCCGGGGGGTTAAGTACTTC. Its protein product is CASSNPTSRGVKYF.

The chain has TRBV5-6 and TRBJ1-6; D is unclear. This CDR3 contains 13 residues. Germline-derived CDR1 and CDR2 are SGHDT and YYEEEE. Trimming cost V 0 bases and J 6 bases, with 4 bases left between them. The CDR3 reads CASSLEPNSPLHF. CDR3 sequence (DNA): TGTGCCAGCAGCTTGGAGCCTAATTCACCCCTCCACTTT.